This entry concerns a single T cell receptor (beta chain). CD45RO-negative CD8 cells positively selected for CCR7 made up the naive population, which excluded terminally differentiated effector memory CD45RA+ cells. This specimen comes from a study of shared clonotypes between healthy human individuals. Study-level information: Samples came from a couple of female and three male donors aged 18 to 49.

Deep-level settings were used for running the assay. DNA at about 210 ng, some 31,000 T cell genomes, went into sorted-subset replicate PCRs. Under the authors' procedure: Filtering differed, since immunoSEQ gave only junction sequences and no quality scores. Clones were read by immunoSEQ multiplex PCR, and TCRdb kept only the in-frame ones, dropping some. V and J calls plus clone size are reproduced from that table; the DNA served to infer D and trimming. The sample has about 2.2 million clones; 93% are singletons. V was clipped by 0 bases and J by 0 bases, with 6 bases between them. CDR3 length equals 14 residues. Germline V lookup: CDR1 SGHTA, CDR2 FQGNSA.

The gene calls are TRBV7-2 and TRBJ2-7; D is unresolved. Sequenced sample: naive CD8+ T cells from PBMCs. This sequence was found in a man younger than 30 in good health. Some clones in this sample may be carry-over from other donors' samples. Here the CDR3 DNA reads TGTGCCAGCAGCTTAGCCAGGACCTCCTACGAGCAGTACTTC. Its protein is CASSLARTSYEQYF.